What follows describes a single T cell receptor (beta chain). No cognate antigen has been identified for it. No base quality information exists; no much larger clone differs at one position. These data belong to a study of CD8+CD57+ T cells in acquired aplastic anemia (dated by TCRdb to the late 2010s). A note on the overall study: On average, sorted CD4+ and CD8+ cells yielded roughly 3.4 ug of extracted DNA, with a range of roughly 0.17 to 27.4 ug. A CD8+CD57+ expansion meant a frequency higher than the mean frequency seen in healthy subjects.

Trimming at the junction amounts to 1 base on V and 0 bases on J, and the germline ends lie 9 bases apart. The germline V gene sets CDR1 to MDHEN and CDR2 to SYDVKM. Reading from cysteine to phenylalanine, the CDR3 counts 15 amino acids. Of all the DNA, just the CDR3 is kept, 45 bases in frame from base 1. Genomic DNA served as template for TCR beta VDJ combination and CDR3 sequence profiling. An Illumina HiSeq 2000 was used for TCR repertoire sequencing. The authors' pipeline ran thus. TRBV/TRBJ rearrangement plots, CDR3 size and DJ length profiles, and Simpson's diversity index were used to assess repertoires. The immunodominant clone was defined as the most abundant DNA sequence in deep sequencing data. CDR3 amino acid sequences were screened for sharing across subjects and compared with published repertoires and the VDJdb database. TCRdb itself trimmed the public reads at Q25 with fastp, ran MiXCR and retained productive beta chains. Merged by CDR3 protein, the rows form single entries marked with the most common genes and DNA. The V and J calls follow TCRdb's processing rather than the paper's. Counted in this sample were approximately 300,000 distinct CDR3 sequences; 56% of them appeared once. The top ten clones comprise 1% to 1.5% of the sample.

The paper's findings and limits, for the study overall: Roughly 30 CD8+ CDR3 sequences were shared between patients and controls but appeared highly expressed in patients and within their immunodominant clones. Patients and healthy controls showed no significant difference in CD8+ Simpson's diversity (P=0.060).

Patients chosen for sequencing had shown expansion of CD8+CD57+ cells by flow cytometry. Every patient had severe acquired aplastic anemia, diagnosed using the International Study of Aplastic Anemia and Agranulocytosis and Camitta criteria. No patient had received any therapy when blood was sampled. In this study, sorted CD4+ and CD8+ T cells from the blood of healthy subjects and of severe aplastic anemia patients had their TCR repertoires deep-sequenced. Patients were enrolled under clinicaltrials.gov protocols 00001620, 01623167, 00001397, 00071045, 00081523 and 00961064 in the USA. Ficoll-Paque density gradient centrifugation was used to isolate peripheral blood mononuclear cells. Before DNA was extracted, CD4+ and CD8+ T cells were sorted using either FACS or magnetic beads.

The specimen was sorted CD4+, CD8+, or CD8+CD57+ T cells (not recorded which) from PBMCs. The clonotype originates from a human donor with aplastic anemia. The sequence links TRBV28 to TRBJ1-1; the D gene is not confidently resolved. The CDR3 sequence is CASSLSPAMNTEAFF. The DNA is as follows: TGTGCCAGCAGTTTATCCCCAGCCATGAACACTGAAGCTTTCTTT.